Below, 8 T cell receptor beta chains from the same sample are listed, as sequenced in a study of regulatory T cells in long-lasting Graves disease. The time point was: persistent/refractory GD, antithyroid drugs over 5 years with positive TRAb. RNA isolated from PBMCs was used to make the TCR library. HTBI primers from iRepertoire and Arm-PCR of CDR3 regions yielded the TCR beta libraries. TCRdb redid the calling of the multiplex PCR reads with MiXCR, one entry per CDR3 protein. The repertoire has roughly 430,000 distinct CDR3 sequences, around 20% of them found once; the top ten carry more than 13%. This specimen consisted of peripheral blood mononuclear cells (PBMCs), obtained when the disease was refractory, from a patient treated with antithyroid drugs. These receptors were taken from a female donor with Graves disease.

In this sample, this clonotype turned up a few times. This chain connects TRBV10-3 to TRBJ2-1; D is ambiguous. V shed 3 bases and J shed 8 bases, with 8 bases lying between them. Per germline, CDR1 ENHRY and CDR2 SYGVKD. This CDR3 comprises 12 residues. The CDR3: CAISDYLYEQFF. CDR3 sequence (DNA): TGTGCCATCAGTGACTACCTCTATGAGCAGTTCTTC.

This clonotype was counted ten times or more. The chain couples TRBV20-1 to TRBJ2-2; D is undetermined. This CDR3 contains 13 residues. CDR1 and CDR2 from the germline V gene are DFQATT and SNEGSKA (reference sequence). V lost 3 bases, J lost 4 bases, and 9 bases lay in between. The CDR3 region has the DNA TGCAGTGCTAGGGTGGGCCGCACCGGGGAGCTGTTTTTT. This gives the protein CSARVGRTGELFF.

This chain joins TRBV6-1 and TRBJ2-7, with TRBD1 matching over 9 bases. The V segment lost 7 bases and the J segment 0 bases; nucleotides outside the gene matches: 10. This CDR3 contains 16 residues. CDR1 MNHNS and CDR2 SASEGT come from the germline V gene. The CDR3 sequence is CASIREGQGNSYEQYF. The CDR3 nucleotides read TGTGCCAGCATAAGGGAGGGACAGGGAAACTCCTACGAGCAGTACTTC.

This clonotype was detected ten times or more. The chain has TRBV3-1 and TRBJ2-2; maybe TRBD1 (5 bases). The V end was cut by 1 base, the J end by 6 bases, with 9 bases between. Per germline, CDR1 LGHDT and CDR2 YNNKEL (reference sequence). This CDR3 contains 14 residues. CDR3 nucleotides: TGTGCCAGCAGCCAAGCAGGGTACGCCGGGGAGCTGTTTTTT. The encoded protein is CASSQAGYAGELFF.

V and J are TRBV20-1 and TRBJ1-5; no clear D gene. The CDR3 is 12 amino acids. Between the trimmed V and J ends, which lost 5 bases and 7 bases, there was a span of 12 bases. CDR1 and CDR2 (germline): DFQATT, SNEGSKA (reference sequence). DNA of the CDR3: TGCAGTGCTGGGGTAGCTGGCCAGCCCCAGCATTTT. Translating gives CSAGVAGQPQHF.

This clonotype was detected only a few times. The CDR3, as DNA: TGTGCCAGCAGTATAGCGGGAGGGTACAATGAGCAGTTCTTC. As protein: CASSIAGGYNEQFF. This chain links TRBV27 with TRBJ2-1, with TRBD2 matching 11 bases. CDR1 and CDR2 (germline): MNHEY, SMNVEV (reference sequence). V gave up 5 bases and J gave up 4 bases; unmatched junction bases: 1. CDR3 length: 14 amino acids.

This clonotype was seen many times. This rearrangement joins TRBV27 to TRBJ1-5, with D perhaps matching TRBD1 (6 bases). There are 15 residues in the CDR3. CDR1 is MNHEY and CDR2 is SMNVEV in the germline V gene (reference sequence). The V gene lost 6 bases and the J gene lost 3 bases, with 15 bases spanning the gap. CDR3 in DNA: TGTGCCAGCAGCCAATCAGGGGTCGCCAATCAGCCCCAGCATTTT. As protein: CASSQSGVANQPQHF.

The rearrangement joins TRBV12-3 or TRBV12-4 to TRBJ2-5; 9 nucleotides line up with TRBD2. The length of the CDR3 is 14 residues. Unmatched junction bases numbered 4, after V lost 6 bases and J lost 2 bases. CDR3 bases: TGTGCCAGCAGCGTAGCGGGGGAACAAGAGACCCAGTACTTC. Translating it yields CASSVAGEQETQYF.